This T cell receptor (beta chain) derives from a study of low-dose radiotherapy and immunotherapy resistance in tumors. On the study more broadly: Each fraction for Cohort 1 was 0.5 Gy, given every 2 weeks, and the total came to 6.5 Gy. Cohort 2 received 1 Gy per fraction every two weeks, totaling 13 Gy over 26 weeks.

Primers used for first-strand cDNA, a TRAV- and TRBV-specific set, covered both alpha and beta chains. TCRs were put through 20 to 25 PCR cycles of amplification with Phusion. A constant-region primer and the V-primer adapter served as the primer pair. TCRdb reprocessed the reads with MiXCR, giving one entry per CDR3 protein. The sample lists roughly 90,000 distinct CDR3 sequences, 20% to 25% occurring once. Germline values: CDR1 SEHNR, CDR2 FQNEAQ (reference sequence). This CDR3 has 17 residues. V lost 5 bases, J lost 2 bases, and 10 bases stayed unmatched. In its sample, this clonotype was seen many times. The time point here: after trial treatment. Treatment specified: LDRT plus nivolumab, ipilimumab, low-dose cyclophosphamide and aspirin (RACIN trial).

Sequencing was performed on PBMCs, taken after low-dose radiotherapy plus immunotherapy. This clonotype was obtained from a female donor with ovarian cancer. The genes are TRBV7-9 and TRBJ1-5; TRBD1 aligns across 9 bases. The CDR3 is CASSSSGTGRGNQPQHF. The CDR3 DNA sequence: TGTGCCAGCAGCAGCTCCGGGACAGGGAGAGGCAATCAGCCCCAGCATTTT. Variable domain in full (rest from reference TRBV7-9 and TRBJ1-5): DTGVSQNPRHKITKRGQNVTFRCDPISEHNRLYWYRQTLGQGPEFLTYFQNEAQLEKSRLLSDRFSAERPKGSFSTLEIQRTEQGDSAMYLCASSSSGTGRGNQPQHFGDGTRLSIL.